This T cell receptor beta chain was recovered during a study of T cells in tuberculosis. Study background: CD1B tetramers identified T cells specific for mycobacterial lipid GMM. IGRA-negative adolescents, IGRA-positive adolescents with latent tuberculosis and adults with active tuberculosis formed this South African cohort. General study results and limits: Smaller alpha distances in active tuberculosis partly reflected shorter CDR3-alpha lengths. Smaller distances to GMM-specific TCRs suggested their expansion in active tuberculosis.

CDR1 and CDR2 from the germline V gene are SGHAT and FQNNGV. The V end was cut by 3 bases, the J end by 6 bases, with 12 bases between. This CDR3 has 15 amino acids. The assay was immunoSEQ multiplex PCR, and TCRdb's table has in-frame clones only and misses some. The data show about 35,000 clones, approximately 90% seen once. This sample's time point: new active TB diagnosis, blood taken before or within 7 days of starting treatment. In regard to this clone: Its antigen is not identified.

This clonotype originated in an adult with tuberculosis. This sequence joins TRBV11-2 and TRBJ1-6; D is perhaps TRBD1 (5 bases). The source was PBMCs, collected at tuberculosis diagnosis. The CDR3: CASSFQGRGNSPLHF. Written as DNA, the CDR3 is TGTGCCAGCAGCTTTCAGGGTAGAGGTAATTCACCCCTCCACTTT.